The 8 T cell receptor beta chains in this list originate from one sample, sequenced in a study of regulatory T cells in long-lasting Graves disease. The time point denotes: newly diagnosed GD, antithyroid drugs for less than 3 months. After RNA was extracted from PBMCs, the TCR library was made from it. Investigators prepared the TCR beta libraries by applying iRepertoire HTBI primers and Arm-PCR of CDR3 regions. One entry per CDR3 protein, called by TCRdb with MiXCR from the multiplex PCR reads. The repertoire holds almost 450,000 distinct CDR3 sequences, with roughly 15% as singletons. A further study also used this sample, focusing on T cells in Graves' hyperthyroidism and ophthalmopathy.

The material sequenced was peripheral blood mononuclear cells (PBMCs), taken at new diagnosis, from a patient treated with antithyroid drugs. Receptors were obtained from a woman in her thirties with Graves disease.

This clonotype came up a few times. This chain connects TRBV4-3 to TRBJ2-1; 10 positions agree with TRBD2. Trimming at V came to 1 base and at J to 4 bases, leaving 7 bases not matched to a gene. The germline gives CDR1 LGHNA, CDR2 YSLEER. The length of the CDR3 is 17 residues. CDR3 amino acids: CASSQGQGLARYNEQFF. The DNA of the CDR3 is TGCGCCAGCAGCCAAGGCCAGGGACTAGCGCGTTACAATGAGCAGTTCTTC.

At least ten counts were recorded for this clonotype. This chain links TRBV10-3 with TRBJ2-6; perhaps TRBD2 as D (5 bases). V was cut by 5 bases and J by 0 bases, with 8 bases left in between. This CDR3 region has 15 residues. Germline CDR1 ENHRY, CDR2 SYGVKD. In DNA, the CDR3 is TGTGCCATCAGTAGAGGGTACTCTGGGGCCAACGTCCTGACTTTC. Translated: CAISRGYSGANVLTF.

For this clonotype: This sequence is one base from a far larger clone and is likely a read error. The rearrangement uses TRBV14 and TRBJ2-1, with D possibly being TRBD2 (6 bases). V gave up 1 base and J gave up 4 bases, with 14 bases separating them. This CDR3 contains 16 residues. Germline assignment: CDR1 SGHDN and CDR2 FVKESK. CDR3: CASSQGGELGYNEQFF. In DNA, the CDR3 is TGTGCCAGCAGCCAAGGGGGGGAATTGGGATACAATGAGCAGTTCTTC. Supplemented by reference TRBV14 and TRBJ2-1, the full variable domain reads EAGVTQFPSHSVIEKGQTVTLRCDPISGHDNLYWYRRVMGKEIKFLLHFVKESKQDESGMPNNRFLAERTGGTYSTLKVQPAELEDSGVYFCASSQGGELGYNEQFFGPGTRLTVL.

This clonotype was seen just once. A much larger clone lies one base from this, so it may be a read error. The chain joins TRBV11-3 to TRBJ2-4; a weak D match, TRBD1 (6 bases). The DNA end favors TRBJ2-1, so the J call may be wrong. In germline, CDR1 is SGHNT, CDR2 YENEEA. The length of the CDR3 is 12 residues. For the CDR3, the DNA is TGTGCCGGCAGCCTCGCCAGGGGCGAGCAGTTCTTC. Its protein product is CAGSLARGEQFF.

This clonotype was detected a few times. The chain employs TRBV12-3 or TRBV12-4 and TRBJ2-3; TRBD2 matches 9 bases. Trimming cost V 3 bases and J 3 bases; bases outside gene matches: 10. This CDR3 has 17 residues. The CDR3 region has the DNA TGTGCCAGCAGTTTGTTCCTAGCGGGAATTAGGACAGATACGCAGTATTTT. Its protein product is CASSLFLAGIRTDTQYF.

In its sample, this clonotype was seen a few times. This chain uses TRBV12-3 or TRBV12-4 with TRBJ2-2; D call uncertain. V was cut by 6 bases and J by 6 bases, with 8 bases left in between. The CDR3 extends over 12 amino acids. The CDR3 protein is CASSSFSGELFF. The CDR3 DNA is TGTGCCAGCAGCTCGTTTTCCGGGGAGCTGTTTTTT.

The table lists this clonotype with many counts. V and J are TRBV3-1 and TRBJ1-2; D is possibly TRBD1 (6 bases). The CDR3 length is 13 residues. Trimming removed 4 bases from V and 8 bases from J, with 14 bases in between. Germline V gives CDR1 LGHDT, CDR2 YNNKEL (reference sequence). CDR3 coding DNA: TGTGCCAGCAGCCCGAGACAGGTCGACGGCTACACCTTC. This gives the protein CASSPRQVDGYTF.

This clonotype was recorded at least ten times. This chain uses TRBV7-2 with TRBJ1-5, with 9 bases matching TRBD1. CDR1 SGHTA and CDR2 FQGNSA come from the germline V gene. The trim removed 1 base at V and 4 bases at J, leaving 2 bases unmatched. CDR3 size: 15 residues. Here the CDR3 DNA reads TGTGCCAGCAGCTTAGAACAGGGGGCGAATCAGCCCCAGCATTTT. Its translation: CASSLEQGANQPQHF.